One sample yielded the 18 T cell receptor beta chains listed below, sequenced in a study of CD8+ T cells in alopecia areata. Cells pooled from cutaneous lymph nodes were sorted on CD4, CD8alpha, NKG2D, NKG2ACE and other markers. The authors extracted RNA and reverse transcribed it into cDNA as the sequencing template. The table came from immunoSEQ multiplex PCR; TCRdb's copy has only in-frame clones and leaves some out. This sample has approximately 280,000 clones, each found more than once. Sequenced material: CD4+ T cells sorted from a lymph node. The receptor set was obtained from a C3H/HeJ mouse with alopecia areata. Mouse strain MHC haplotype: H2-k.

A word on this clone: Genes and germline come from the mouse. The DNA ends 4 residues before the CDR3 does, and the rest of the CDR3 is filled in from the germline J gene. This sequence joins TRBV19 and TRBJ2-2; 7 nucleotides agree with TRBD1. The CDR3 spans 16 residues. The germline V gene encodes CDR1 FNHDT and CDR2 SITEND (reference sequence). The V gene end was trimmed by 4 bases and the J gene end by 0 bases; junction bases not matched to a gene: 6. The CDR3 here is CASSPPGQTNTGQLYF. The covered CDR3 bases are TGTGCCAGCAGTCCTCCGGGACAGACAAACACCGGG.

Details on this clone: All gene names here are mouse names. The read is 4 residues too short to cover the CDR3 end, so that end is filled in from the germline J gene. This chain links TRBV13-1 with TRBJ2-1, with TRBD2 identical over 9 bases. V dropped 4 bases and J dropped 2; count of bases not matched to a gene: 1. Germline loops: CDR1 NSHNY, CDR2 SYGAGN. The CDR3 runs 14 residues. CDR3 amino acids: CASSWTGDYAEQFF. The DNA read from the CDR3 is TGTGCCAGCAGTTGGACTGGGGACTATGCT.

In this sample, this clone turned up a few times. The genes are named according to mouse. The read stops 4 residues short of the end of the CDR3; the missing end is completed from the germline J gene. The chain employs TRBV1 and TRBJ2-5; the D gene is possibly TRBD1 (6 bases). The CDR3 has 13 residues. CDR1 NSQYPW and CDR2 LRSPGD come from the germline V gene (reference sequence). The CDR3 sequence: CTCSKGQKDTQYF. The DNA read from the CDR3 is TGCACCTGCAGCAAGGGACAAAAAGAC.

To note about this clone: Gene names follow the mouse nomenclature. The read halts 4 residues ahead of the CDR3 end, with the missing end drawn from the germline J gene. V gene TRBV13-1 combines with J gene TRBJ2-7; 9 bases fit TRBD2. The CDR3 spans 13 residues. Germline values: CDR1 NSHNY, CDR2 SYGAGN. The chain's CDR3 is CASSDSGGDEQYF. CDR3 bases read: TGTGCCAGCAGTGATTCTGGGGGGGAT.

Of note for this clone: Any gene name here is a mouse gene name. Read data end 4 residues before the CDR3 end; the end is taken from the germline J gene. Other DNA sequences in this specimen translate into the identical CDR3. The gene calls are TRBV19 and TRBJ2-7; TRBD1 is a possible D gene (6 bases). The germline gives CDR1 FNHDT, CDR2 SITEND (reference sequence). The CDR3 totals 13 residues. The V end was cut by 1 base, the J end by 1 base, with 6 bases between. The CDR3 region is CASSIQGSYEQYF. CDR3 DNA (partial): TGTGCCAGCAGTATACAGGGGTCCTAT.

This clone has only a few counts. Gene names are mouse gene names. The read ends 4 residues early relative to the CDR3; the germline J gene fills the gap. This rearrangement joins TRBV5 to TRBJ2-3; TRBD2 agrees at 12 bases. CDR1 and CDR2 from the germline V gene are LGHNA and YNLKQL (reference sequence). The trim removed 4 bases at V and 1 base at J, leaving 3 bases unmatched. The CDR3 is 16 residues long. Incomplete CDR3 DNA: TGTGCCAGCAGCCCTCGGGACTGGGGGGGTGCAGAA. This codes for CASSPRDWGGAE. The entire CDR3 protein is CASSPRDWGGAETLYF.

The sample holds a few counts of this clone. The listed genes are named as in mouse. The read gets to within 4 residues of the CDR3 end, and the germline J gene fills in the rest. This chain connects TRBV14 to TRBJ1-1; tentatively, D is TRBD1 (6 bases). Germline V gene sequence: CDR1 SGHDT, CDR2 FRDEAV. The CDR3 is made up of 15 amino acids. Trimming left V 5 bases short and J 0 bases short, with 14 bases between. The CDR3 spells CASSQPGTSNTEVFF. The CDR3 DNA, read in part, is TGTGCCAGCAGCCAACCCGGGACATCAAACACA.

This clone was seen more than once but under ten times. The genes are named according to mouse. The CDR3 extends 4 residues past the end of the read, so its final part is completed from the germline J gene. The chain couples TRBV1 to TRBJ2-3; D call uncertain. CDR3 length equals 14 residues. CDR1 is NSQYPW, CDR2 LRSPGD, per germline (reference sequence). Trimming left V 1 base short and J 0 bases short, with 5 bases between. CDR3 bases read: TGCACCTGCAGTGCAGTTCAAAGTGCAGAA. The encoded protein is CTCSAVQSAE. The full CDR3 reads CTCSAVQSAETLYF. The full variable domain, with the rest looked up from reference TRBV1 and TRBJ2-3, is VTLLEQNPRWRLVPRGQAVNLRCILKNSQYPWMSWYQQDLQKQLQWLFTLRSPGDKEVKSLPGADYLATRVTDTELRLQVANMSQGRTLYCTCSAVQSAETLYFGSGTRLTVL.

This clone appeared a few times. Gene names and germline refer to mouse. The CDR3 extends 4 residues past the end of the read, so its final part is completed from the germline J gene. V and J are TRBV31 and TRBJ1-2, with D perhaps TRBD1 (6 bases). V lost 1 base and J 4 bases, leaving 10 bases between the germline ends. CDR1 and CDR2 (germline): GKSSPN, SITVG. The CDR3 is 13 amino acids. Partial CDR3 DNA: TGTGCCTGGAGTCCCAGGGGAGGCTCC. Its translation is CAWSPRGGS. From start to end, the CDR3 is CAWSPRGGSDYTF.

This clone was counted a few times. Mouse germline and gene names are used. The read falls 4 residues short of the CDR3 end, and the missing part is taken from the germline J gene. V and J are TRBV13-2 and TRBJ1-2; 8 bases map to TRBD1. J was trimmed by 0 bases and V by 2 bases; bases with no gene match: 3. This CDR3 region has 15 residues. Germline CDR1 reads NNHNN; CDR2 reads SYGAGS (reference sequence). The sequenced CDR3 bases are TGTGCCAGCGGTGAAAGGGGACAGGCAAACTCC. This gives the protein CASGERGQANS. The full CDR3 sequence reads CASGERGQANSDYTF.

The table lists this clone with a few counts. The germline and genes are mouse ones. From the germline J gene comes the end of the CDR3, since the read stops 4 residues before it. The chain couples TRBV13-2 to TRBJ2-5; 10 bases match TRBD1. Germline-derived CDR1 and CDR2 are NNHNN and SYGAGS (reference sequence). This CDR3 is built from 13 residues. The DNA read from the CDR3 is TGTGCCAGCGGGACAGGGGGCAGGGAC. Residues: CASGTGGRD. The CDR3 reads in full as CASGTGGRDTQYF.

Notes on this clone: The gene symbols are mouse symbols. CDR3 bases read: TGTGCCAGCAGTGGTTACACAGGGGACCAAGAC. Its protein is CASSGYTGDQD. The CDR3 in full is CASSGYTGDQDTQYF. This rearrangement joins TRBV13-3 to TRBJ2-5, with TRBD1 matching over 7 bases. The CDR3 end is not reached by the read, which stops 4 residues before it; the germline J gene fills it in. V lost 3 bases and J lost 1; bases outside the gene matches: 5. CDR1 and CDR2 from the germline V gene are NNHDY and SYVADS. The CDR3 consists of 15 residues.

The sample holds a few counts of this clone. Gene names and germline match the mouse. The read falls 4 residues short of the CDR3 end, and the missing part is taken from the germline J gene. The V gene is TRBV13-1, the J gene TRBJ2-4, with TRBD2 as a possible D gene (5 bases). The CDR3 covers 13 residues. CDR1 NSHNY and CDR2 SYGAGN come from the germline V gene. The CDR3 is CASSDWEGNTLYF. Incomplete CDR3 DNA: TGTGCCAGCAGTGACTGGGAGGGAAAC.

This clone occurred a few times. Any gene name here is a mouse gene name. The CDR3 goes on 4 residues after the read ends, and that part is filled in from the germline J gene. The identical CDR3 is also encoded by other nucleotide sequences in the sample. The chain is built from TRBV1 and TRBJ2-3, with a tentative D call TRBD2 (6 bases). The V gene lost 0 bases and the J gene lost 0 bases, with 10 bases spanning the gap. The CDR3 totals 16 residues. Germline values: CDR1 NSQYPW, CDR2 LRSPGD (reference sequence). The part of the CDR3 DNA that was read is TGCACCTGCAGTGCAGATGGGTGGGGGAGTGCAGAA. This encodes CTCSADGWGSAE. The CDR3 as a whole reads CTCSADGWGSAETLYF. The full variable domain, its missing parts supplied by reference TRBV1 and TRBJ2-3, is VTLLEQNPRWRLVPRGQAVNLRCILKNSQYPWMSWYQQDLQKQLQWLFTLRSPGDKEVKSLPGADYLATRVTDTELRLQVANMSQGRTLYCTCSADGWGSAETLYFGSGTRLTVL.

There are a few counts of this clone. The gene names here belong to mouse. The sequence runs out 4 residues before the end of the CDR3; the remainder is reconstructed from the germline J gene. This CDR3 is also generated by other DNA sequences in the sample. The rearrangement uses TRBV31 and TRBJ1-2; D is perhaps TRBD1 (6 bases). In germline, CDR1 is GKSSPN, CDR2 SITVG. Deletions cut 3 bases from V and 0 bases from J, with 8 bases between. The CDR3 spans 13 residues. Incomplete CDR3 DNA: TGTGCCTGGAGGCAGGGGACAAACTCC. Amino acids: CAWRQGTNS. The full CDR3 protein is CAWRQGTNSDYTF.

This clone has just a few counts. Gene names refer to mouse genes. The missing CDR3 end, 4 residues past where the read stops, is filled in from the germline J gene. The chain recombines TRBV1 with TRBJ2-5; 9 nucleotides line up with TRBD1. J was trimmed by 3 bases and V by 6 bases; bases with no gene match: 4. Germline CDR1 NSQYPW, CDR2 LRSPGD (reference sequence). The CDR3 totals 14 residues. The CDR3 loop reads CTCRGTGKQDTQYF. Incomplete CDR3 DNA: TGCACCTGCAGAGGGACAGGGAAACAAGAC.

Notes on this clone: Genes here carry mouse names. Read data end 4 residues before the CDR3 end; the end is taken from the germline J gene. This chain joins TRBV19 and TRBJ2-1, with 9 bases identical to TRBD1. The CDR3 is 15 amino acids. V shed 6 bases, J shed 1 base, and the junction held 5 bases outside the gene matches. Germline assignment: CDR1 FNHDT and CDR2 SITEND (reference sequence). The part of the CDR3 DNA that was read is TGTGCCAGCAACCCGGGACAGGGAAACTATGCT. Translated: CASNPGQGNYA. The entire CDR3 is CASNPGQGNYAEQFF.

About this clone: It may be a read error: a sequence one base away is much more abundant. Germline and genes here are mouse. The CDR3 end falls 4 residues outside the read, so it is completed with the germline J gene. Other DNA sequences in the same sample also yield this CDR3. The gene calls are TRBV19 and TRBJ1-1; D is possibly TRBD1 (5 bases). There are 13 residues in the CDR3. Germline assignment: CDR1 FNHDT and CDR2 SITEND (reference sequence). V was pared by 3 bases and J by 1 base, with 7 bases between. The sequenced part of the CDR3 DNA is TGTGCCAGCAGTAGAGACAGAAACACA. The encoded protein is CASSRDRNT. The entire CDR3 reads CASSRDRNTEVFF.